This T cell receptor beta chain was sequenced for a study of T cell responses to AZD1222 COVID-19 vaccine. Turning to this clone: Antigen unknown.

V was cut by 5 bases and J by 8 bases, with 27 bases left in between. Germline V lookup: CDR1 SGHVS, CDR2 FQNEAQ. The CDR3 spans 17 residues. The study's findings and limits: The reported proportion of spike-specific TCRs targeting unmutated variant regions was nearly half. Two AZD1222 doses significantly raised spike-specific TCR breadth and depth over controls. Repertoires were obtained only post-peak T cell response. Females made up more of the donors, who were largely white British, and clonal diversity may have come out too low.

The repertoire was sequenced with immunoSEQ multiplex PCR; TCRdb's copy has only in-frame clones and lacks some. The sample has under 140,000 clones, about four fifths seen once; the top ten hold 4% to 5%. This receptor was identified in an adult in good health. The rearrangement uses TRBV7-8 and TRBJ1-2, with D perhaps matching TRBD1 (5 bases). Sequenced material: peripheral blood, taken on day 0 of AZD1222 vaccination. The CDR3 spells CASSQRRFGGVPDGYTF. The CDR3 DNA reads TGTGCCAGCAGCCAACGTCGGTTTGGGGGAGTCCCGGACGGCTACACCTTC.